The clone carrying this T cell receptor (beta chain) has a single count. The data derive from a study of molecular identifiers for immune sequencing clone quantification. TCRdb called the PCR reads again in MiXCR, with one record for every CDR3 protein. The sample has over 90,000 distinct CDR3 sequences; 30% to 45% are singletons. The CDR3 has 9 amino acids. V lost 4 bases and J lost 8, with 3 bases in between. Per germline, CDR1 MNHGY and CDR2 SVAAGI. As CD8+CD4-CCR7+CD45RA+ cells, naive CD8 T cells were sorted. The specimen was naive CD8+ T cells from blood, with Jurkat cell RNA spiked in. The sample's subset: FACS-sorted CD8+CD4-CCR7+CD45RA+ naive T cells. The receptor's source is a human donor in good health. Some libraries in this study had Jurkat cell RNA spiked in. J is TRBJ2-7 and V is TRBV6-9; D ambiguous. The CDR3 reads CASSSKQYF. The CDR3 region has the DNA TGTGCCAGCAGTTCCAAGCAGTACTTC.